This TCR beta chain is from a study of OX40 agonist ivuxolimab in advanced cancers. On the study more broadly: At 82.7% male, the cohort had a mean age of 60 years, ranging from about 23 to 80. Overall study results and limits: Clonal expansion in partial responders at 0.1-3.0 mg/kg ranked among the lowest. Relative to CD4+, CD8+ T cells held more expanded clones on average.

Notes on this clone: The antigen remains undetermined.

Collection of blood occurred at baseline, at cycle 4 day 1, and at cycle 7 day 1. There are 15 residues in the CDR3. CDR1 is SEHNR and CDR2 is FQNEAQ in the germline V gene (reference sequence). Trimming removed 7 bases at V and 0 bases at J, with 15 bases between. Profiling relied on immunoSEQ multiplex PCR, and the TCRdb table lists in-frame clones only, not all of them. Of 100,000 or so clones listed, around 87% are singletons. The sequence derives from an adult with an advanced solid tumor such as melanoma, head and neck, liver or kidney cancer. The chain is built from TRBV7-9 and TRBJ1-2; D gene uncertain. The source was CD4+ or CD8+ T cells sorted from blood, collected in a trial of the OX40 agonist ivuxolimab. The CDR3 sequence is CASTTDGLSNYGYTF. CDR3 bases: TGTGCCAGCACCACCGACGGACTATCTAACTATGGCTACACCTTC.